The rows below give T cell receptor beta chains drawn from one sample of a study of blood T cells in healthy people across ages. MiXCR, run by TCRdb on the 5' RACE reads, gives a single entry per CDR3 protein. The table shows just under 750,000 distinct CDR3 sequences, with roughly 20% occurring only once. The material sequenced was blood. All receptors derive from a man between 65 and 79 years old in good health. Both conserved end residues are part of each CDR3. D genes are given only for firm matches. Size values are once, few and many counts, or a class for expanded clones, and some rows have none.

J gene: TRBJ2-3
V gene: TRBV12-3/TRBV12-4
clone size: NA
D gene: TRBD1
CDR3 protein: CASSNTDRGSTDTQYF
CDR3 DNA: TGTGCCAGCAGCAACACCGACAGGGGAAGCACAGATACGCAGTATTTT

J gene: TRBJ1-1
V gene: TRBV12-3/TRBV12-4
clone size: few
D gene: NA
CDR3 protein: CASTPGQPATEAFF
CDR3 DNA: TGTGCCAGCACTCCTGGACAGCCAGCCACTGAAGCTTTCTTT

J gene: TRBJ2-7
V gene: TRBV19
clone size: NA
D gene: NA
CDR3 protein: CASSMRTYSYEQYF
CDR3 DNA: TGTGCCAGTAGTATGCGGACTTACTCCTACGAGCAGTACTTC

J gene: TRBJ2-3
V gene: TRBV6-6
clone size: few
D gene: TRBD2
CDR3 protein: CASSRSGGRFDTQYF
CDR3 DNA: TGTGCCAGCAGCCGTAGCGGGGGGAGATTTGATACGCAGTATTTT

J gene: TRBJ2-5
V gene: TRBV28
clone size: many
D gene: NA
CDR3 protein: CASSFGAGGKTQYF
CDR3 DNA: TGTGCCAGCAGTTTTGGGGCCGGTGGCAAGACCCAGTACTTC

J gene: TRBJ1-2
V gene: TRBV6-5
clone size: NA
D gene: NA
CDR3 protein: CASSSVRGRRANYGYTF
CDR3 DNA: TGTGCCAGCAGTTCCGTGCGTGGACGGAGAGCTAACTATGGCTACACCTTC

J gene: TRBJ1-4
V gene: TRBV24-1
clone size: few
D gene: TRBD1
CDR3 protein: CATSDTPDRGRAEKLFF
CDR3 DNA: TGTGCCACCAGTGATACACCGGACAGGGGGCGGGCTGAAAAACTGTTTTTT

J gene: TRBJ2-3
V gene: TRBV14
clone size: NA
D gene: NA
CDR3 protein: CASSRSGGLFDTQYF
CDR3 DNA: TGTGCCAGCAGCCGCTCTGGCGGCCTCTTTGATACGCAGTATTTT

J gene: TRBJ2-1
V gene: TRBV12-3/TRBV12-4
clone size: few
D gene: TRBD2
CDR3 protein: CASTVAGGTYNEQFF
CDR3 DNA: TGTGCCAGCACCGTAGCGGGGGGGACCTACAATGAGCAGTTCTTC

J gene: TRBJ2-5
V gene: TRBV7-9
clone size: NA
D gene: TRBD1
CDR3 protein: CASSARWGQPRLIQETQYF
CDR3 DNA: TGTGCCAGCAGCGCCCGATGGGGACAGCCCCGGTTGATACAAGAGACCCAGTACTTC

J gene: TRBJ2-5
V gene: TRBV5-1
clone size: NA
D gene: TRBD2
CDR3 protein: CASSLLVAGGQETQYF
CDR3 DNA: TGCGCCAGCAGCTTGTTGGTAGCGGGGGGCCAAGAGACCCAGTACTTC

J gene: TRBJ2-3
V gene: TRBV3-1
clone size: many
D gene: TRBD2
CDR3 protein: CASSQVRTSGNTQYF
CDR3 DNA: TGTGCCAGCAGCCAAGTGCGGACTAGCGGTAACACGCAGTATTTT

J gene: TRBJ2-6
V gene: TRBV12-3/TRBV12-4
clone size: NA
D gene: NA
CDR3 protein: CASSSLTWGRLSGANVLTF
CDR3 DNA: TGTGCCAGCAGTTCTCTCACTTGGGGGAGGCTCTCTGGGGCCAACGTCCTGACTTTC

J gene: TRBJ2-4
V gene: TRBV12-3/TRBV12-4
clone size: many
D gene: NA
CDR3 protein: CASSLTGDIQYF
CDR3 DNA: TGTGCCAGCAGTTTAACAGGAGACATTCAGTACTTC

J gene: TRBJ1-4
V gene: TRBV30
clone size: NA
D gene: NA
CDR3 protein: CAWSVVATNEKLFF
CDR3 DNA: TGTGCCTGGAGTGTGGTGGCTACAAATGAAAAACTGTTTTTT

J gene: TRBJ2-4
V gene: TRBV6-2/TRBV6-3
clone size: few
D gene: TRBD1
CDR3 protein: CASSTQFLDREVQYF
CDR3 DNA: TGTGCCAGCAGTACTCAGTTTCTGGACAGGGAGGTTCAGTACTTC

J gene: TRBJ2-1
V gene: TRBV10-3
clone size: few
D gene: TRBD2
CDR3 protein: CAISDLAGSSYNEQFF
CDR3 DNA: TGTGCCATCAGTGACTTAGCGGGTAGCTCCTACAATGAGCAGTTCTTC

J gene: TRBJ1-1
V gene: TRBV5-6
clone size: NA
D gene: TRBD1
CDR3 protein: CASSYGQDTTEAFF
CDR3 DNA: TGTGCCAGCAGCTATGGACAGGATACCACTGAAGCTTTCTTT

J gene: TRBJ1-1
V gene: TRBV24-1
clone size: few
D gene: NA
CDR3 protein: CATSDSQTETEAFF
CDR3 DNA: TGTGCCACCAGTGATTCACAAACAGAGACTGAGGCTTTCTTT

J gene: TRBJ2-6
V gene: TRBV5-1
clone size: NA
D gene: NA
CDR3 protein: CASNLNGVSGANVLTF
CDR3 DNA: TGCGCCAGCAACTTGAACGGGGTCTCTGGGGCCAACGTCCTGACTTTC

J gene: TRBJ2-7
V gene: TRBV14
clone size: many
D gene: NA
CDR3 protein: CASSRKGIGNEQYF
CDR3 DNA: TGTGCCAGCAGCCGCAAAGGGATCGGTAACGAGCAGTACTTC

J gene: TRBJ1-2
V gene: TRBV27
clone size: NA
D gene: TRBD1
CDR3 protein: CASRNQQGRAMSDGYTF
CDR3 DNA: TGTGCCAGCAGGAATCAACAGGGGAGAGCAATGTCGGATGGCTACACCTTC

J gene: TRBJ2-6
V gene: TRBV5-1
clone size: NA
D gene: NA
CDR3 protein: CASSLGGGFSGANVLTF
CDR3 DNA: TGCGCCAGCAGCTTAGGAGGGGGCTTTTCCGGGGCCAACGTCCTGACTTTC

J gene: TRBJ1-3
V gene: TRBV9
clone size: few
D gene: NA
CDR3 protein: CASSRQGSPGSTIYF
CDR3 DNA: TGCGCCAGCAGCCGGCAGGGATCCCCTGGAAGCACCATATATTTT

J gene: TRBJ1-2
V gene: TRBV5-4
clone size: few
D gene: NA
CDR3 protein: CASSLEGRSWGYTF
CDR3 DNA: TGTGCCAGCAGCTTGGAAGGCCGTTCTTGGGGCTACACCTTC

J gene: TRBJ2-3
V gene: TRBV3-1
clone size: NA
D gene: NA
CDR3 protein: CASSQVSLGNTDTQYF
CDR3 DNA: TGTGCCAGCAGCCAAGTGTCCCTGGGGAACACAGATACGCAGTATTTT

J gene: TRBJ2-5
V gene: TRBV12-3/TRBV12-4
clone size: few
D gene: NA
CDR3 protein: CASSRYPAQETQYF
CDR3 DNA: TGTGCCAGCAGTCGCTATCCTGCACAAGAGACCCAGTACTTC

J gene: TRBJ1-2
V gene: TRBV25-1
clone size: few
D gene: NA
CDR3 protein: CASKSSPNYGYTF
CDR3 DNA: TGTGCCAGCAAATCCTCCCCCAACTATGGCTACACCTTC

J gene: TRBJ1-1
V gene: TRBV5-1
clone size: NA
D gene: NA
CDR3 protein: CASSYQGWTEAFF
CDR3 DNA: TGCGCCAGCAGCTATCAGGGATGGACTGAAGCTTTCTTT

J gene: TRBJ2-2
V gene: TRBV12-3/TRBV12-4
clone size: NA
D gene: NA
CDR3 protein: CASSFGTWGTGELFF
CDR3 DNA: TGTGCCAGCAGTTTCGGGACTTGGGGCACCGGGGAGCTGTTTTTT

J gene: TRBJ1-4
V gene: TRBV7-7
clone size: few
D gene: TRBD1
CDR3 protein: CASRIRGDEKLFF
CDR3 DNA: TGTGCCAGCAGAATCAGGGGGGACGAAAAACTGTTTTTT

J gene: TRBJ2-2
V gene: TRBV7-9
clone size: NA
D gene: NA
CDR3 protein: CASSLDSSGTRSTGELFF
CDR3 DNA: TGTGCCAGCAGCTTAGATAGTAGCGGCACGAGGAGCACCGGGGAGCTGTTTTTT

J gene: TRBJ2-5
V gene: TRBV7-2
clone size: many
D gene: NA
CDR3 protein: CASTPLGTGSQGETQYF
CDR3 DNA: TGTGCCAGCACCCCATTGGGGACGGGAAGTCAGGGAGAGACCCAGTACTTC